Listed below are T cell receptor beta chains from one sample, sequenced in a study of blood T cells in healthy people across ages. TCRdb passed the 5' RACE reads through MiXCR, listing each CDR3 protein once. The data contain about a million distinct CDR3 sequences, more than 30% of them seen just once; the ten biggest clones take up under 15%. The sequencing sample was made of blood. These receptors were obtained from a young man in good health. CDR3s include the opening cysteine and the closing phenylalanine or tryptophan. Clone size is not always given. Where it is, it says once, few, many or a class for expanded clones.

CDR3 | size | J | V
CASSLAGGDEQYF | few | . | TRBV19
CASALAFNEQFF | . | TRBJ2-1 | TRBV28
CASSQVFASGEQETQYF | . | TRBJ2-5 | TRBV4-2
CSVVWGATYEQYF | few | TRBJ2-7 | TRBV29-1
CASSQGQYQPQHF | . | TRBJ1-5 | TRBV6-5
CASSDPVGVSTEQFF | . | TRBJ2-1 | TRBV25-1
CASLQGAGNTIYF | . | TRBJ1-3 | TRBV12-3/TRBV12-4
CASSLQGEYGYTF | . | TRBJ1-2 | TRBV5-1
CASSEAPGGEQYF | . | TRBJ2-5 | TRBV6-1
CSVRDDNYGYTF | many | TRBJ1-2 | TRBV29-1
CASSQNRGGLGGELFF | . | TRBJ2-2 | TRBV4-3
CAISETSGGDNEQFF | . | TRBJ2-1 | TRBV10-3
CASSEFEGDGYEQYF | . | TRBJ2-7 | TRBV6-1
CASSDGRDRPYGYTF | . | TRBJ1-2 | TRBV6-2/TRBV6-3
CASSDTGEKGYTF | . | TRBJ1-2 | TRBV12-3/TRBV12-4
CSARGPGTAPGNTIYF | . | TRBJ1-3 | TRBV20-1
CASRSSSDSGANVLTF | . | TRBJ2-6 | TRBV12-3/TRBV12-4
CSALTRDRGPGANVLTF | . | TRBJ2-6 | TRBV20-1
CASTLTGSRTEAFF | . | TRBJ1-1 | TRBV6-6